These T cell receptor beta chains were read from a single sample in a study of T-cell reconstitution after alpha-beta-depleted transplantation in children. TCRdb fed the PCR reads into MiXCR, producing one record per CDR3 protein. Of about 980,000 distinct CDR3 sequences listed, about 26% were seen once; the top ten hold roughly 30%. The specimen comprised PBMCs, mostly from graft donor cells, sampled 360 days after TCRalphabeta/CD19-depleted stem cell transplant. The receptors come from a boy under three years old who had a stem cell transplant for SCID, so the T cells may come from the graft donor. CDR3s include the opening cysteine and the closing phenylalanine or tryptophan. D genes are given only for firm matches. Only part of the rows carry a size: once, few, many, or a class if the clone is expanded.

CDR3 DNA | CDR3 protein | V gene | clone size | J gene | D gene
TGCAGTGCTAGAGAATCCCTAGTATTCAGCGATGAGCAGTTCTTC | CSARESLVFSDEQFF | TRBV20-1 | - | TRBJ2-1 | -
TGCAGCGTTAACCCAGGGGAGTGGGGAACTGAAGCTTTCTTT | CSVNPGEWGTEAFF | TRBV29-1 | - | TRBJ1-1 | -
TGTGCCAGCAGTTACTCCGGGACAGGGACCTACAATGAGCAGTTCTTC | CASSYSGTGTYNEQFF | TRBV6-5 | - | TRBJ2-1 | TRBD1
TGCAGTGCCGGTTCTGACAGGCCTTCCTACGAGCAGTACTTC | CSAGSDRPSYEQYF | TRBV20-1 | once | TRBJ2-7 | -
TGTGCCAGCAGCCCCACCACCGGGGAGCTGTTTTTT | CASSPTTGELFF | TRBV14 | few | TRBJ2-2 | -
TGTGCCAGCAGTGGTGACGGCTCTGGGGCCAACGTCCTGACTTTC | CASSGDGSGANVLTF | TRBV28 | few | TRBJ2-6 | -
TGTGCCAGCAGTTCGGACAGCACATACTATGGCTACACCTTC | CASSSDSTYYGYTF | TRBV2 | - | TRBJ1-2 | -
TGCGCCAGCAGCCAAGATTGGGCGGCTATTCGGGCCCCTAGCACAGATACGCAGTATTTT | CASSQDWAAIRAPSTDTQYF | TRBV4-1 | - | TRBJ2-3 | -
TGCAGTGCTAGAAGAGTGGGAAACAGGGTAGGACCTGGGGCCAACGTCCTGACTTTC | CSARRVGNRVGPGANVLTF | TRBV20-1 | - | TRBJ2-6 | -
TGCGCCAGCAGCTTGGGCGGGGGACGCCTGAGCTCCTACAATGAGCAGTTCTTC | CASSLGGGRLSSYNEQFF | TRBV5-1 | few | TRBJ2-1 | TRBD2
TGCAGTGCGTCCCCCGGGACCCTAAGCAATCAGCCCCAGCATTTT | CSASPGTLSNQPQHF | TRBV20-1 | - | TRBJ1-5 | -
TGTGCCAGCAGCGCACCCGGGACAGCGGACACCGGGGAGCTGTTTTTT | CASSAPGTADTGELFF | TRBV9 | few | TRBJ2-2 | TRBD1
TGTGCCAGCAGTGACGTCGGGGTTGCCTACAATGAGCAGTTCTTC | CASSDVGVAYNEQFF | TRBV25-1 | - | TRBJ2-1 | -
TGTGCCAGCAGCCAAGATCCGGTGGGAAAAGAGACCCAGTACTTC | CASSQDPVGKETQYF | TRBV3-1 | - | TRBJ2-5 | -
TGTGCCAGCAGTCTAGCGGGGGGGAGATTGGAGCAGTACTTC | CASSLAGGRLEQYF | TRBV12-3/TRBV12-4 | few | TRBJ2-7 | TRBD2
TGTGCCAGCAGCTTAGCGCTCGGTAGCGGGGGGCCCCGCTCCTACAATGAGCAGTTCTTC | CASSLALGSGGPRSYNEQFF | TRBV7-2 | - | TRBJ2-1 | TRBD2
TGTGCCAGCAGCTTACAGAGGGGAAACCAAGCCAAAAACATTCAGTACTTC | CASSLQRGNQAKNIQYF | TRBV7-2 | - | TRBJ2-4 | -
TGTGCCAGCAGCTTGCTCCTGTCACCCCTCCACTTT | CASSLLLSPLHF | TRBV5-5 | - | TRBJ1-6 | -